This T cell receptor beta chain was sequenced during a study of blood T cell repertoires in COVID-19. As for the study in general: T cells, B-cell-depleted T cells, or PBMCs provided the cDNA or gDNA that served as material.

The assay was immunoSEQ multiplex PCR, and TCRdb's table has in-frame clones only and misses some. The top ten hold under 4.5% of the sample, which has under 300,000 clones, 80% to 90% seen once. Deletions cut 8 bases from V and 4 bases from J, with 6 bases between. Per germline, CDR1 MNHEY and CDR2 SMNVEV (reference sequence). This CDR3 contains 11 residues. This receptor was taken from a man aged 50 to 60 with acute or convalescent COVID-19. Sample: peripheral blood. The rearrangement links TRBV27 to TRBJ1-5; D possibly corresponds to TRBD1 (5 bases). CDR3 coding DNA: TGTGCCAGCGGGGCTAATCAGCCCCAGCATTTT. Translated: CASGANQPQHF.